Listed below are T cell receptor beta chains from one sample, sequenced in a study of blood T cells in healthy people across ages. Using its own MiXCR run on the 5' RACE reads, TCRdb lists one record per CDR3 protein. The sample yields roughly 720,000 distinct CDR3 sequences, approximately 55% seen once. Input material: blood. Receptor source: a man at least 80 years old in good health. CDR3s include the opening cysteine and the closing phenylalanine or tryptophan. Fields, in order: CDR3 length, V gene, D gene, J gene, clone size, CDR3 DNA, CDR3 protein. The D gene is left open where the match is weak. Expanded clones get a size class; other rows say once, few or many, or leave the size out.

16	TRBV3-1	NA	TRBJ2-7	NA	TGTGCCAGCAGCCCAAGCCCAACCCTAGTGGGGTACGAGCAGTACTTC	CASSPSPTLVGYEQYF
15	TRBV15	TRBD1	TRBJ2-1	NA	TGTGCCACCAGCAGGGACAGGGTGGGACAGAGTGAGCAGTTCTTC	CATSRDRVGQSEQFF
19	TRBV5-4	TRBD1	TRBJ1-1	NA	TGTGCCAGCAGTTTAGCCTCGGGGGACAGGGGAGTGTTGGACACTGAAGCTTTCTTT	CASSLASGDRGVLDTEAFF
14	TRBV3-1	NA	TRBJ2-7	few	TGTGCCAGCAGCCAAGTACAGGATTACTACGAGCAGTACTTC	CASSQVQDYYEQYF
13	TRBV29-1	NA	TRBJ2-7	NA	TGCAGCGTGAGGCCAGGGTCAGCCTACGAGCAGTACTTC	CSVRPGSAYEQYF
13	TRBV29-1	NA	TRBJ2-4	NA	TGCAGCGTTGAAGACCGAGCCAAAAACATTCAGTACTTC	CSVEDRAKNIQYF
16	TRBV12-3/TRBV12-4	TRBD2	TRBJ2-7	few	TGTGCCAGCAGCCCCGGGACTAGCGGGTTCTCACGCGAGCAGTACTTC	CASSPGTSGFSREQYF
15	TRBV25-1	TRBD1	TRBJ2-4	NA	TGTGCCAGCAGTGGTCACGGGACAGGGGGCCCTCCTGAGTACTTC	CASSGHGTGGPPEYF
16	TRBV27	TRBD1	TRBJ1-2	NA	TGTGCCAGCAGCCTCGCACCGAGGACAGGGGGCTATGGCTACACCTTC	CASSLAPRTGGYGYTF
14	TRBV6-5	TRBD1	TRBJ2-3	NA	TGTGCCAGCACCCGGGGACAGCGCACAGATACGCAGTATTTT	CASTRGQRTDTQYF
14	TRBV5-4	TRBD2	TRBJ2-5	few	TGTGCCAGCAGCAGCGGGAGGGTTGGAGAGACACAGTACTTC	CASSSGRVGETQYF
16	TRBV24-1	NA	TRBJ2-5	NA	TGTGCCACCAGTGATTTTGGGCAGGGGGAGGGGGAGACCCAGTACTTC	CATSDFGQGEGETQYF
13	TRBV9	NA	TRBJ2-1	NA	TGTGCCAGCAGCCCCCAATCGGTCAATGAGCAGTTCTTC	CASSPQSVNEQFF
16	TRBV12-3/TRBV12-4	NA	TRBJ2-4	few	TGTGCCAGCAGTTTATGGGGGATGAGGTCCAAAAACATTCAGTACTTC	CASSLWGMRSKNIQYF
15	TRBV20-1	NA	TRBJ2-3	NA	TGCAGTGCTAGAGATCCAGGAGGGAGTGATAGATACGCGTATTTT	CSARDPGGSDRYAYF
15	TRBV29-1	NA	TRBJ2-5	NA	TGCAGCGTTGATGGGTTACAGCCTCCCTGGAGGACCCAGTACTTC	CSVDGLQPPWRTQYF
19	TRBV3-1	TRBD2	TRBJ2-6	few	TGTGCCAGCAGCCCCCGAGGGACTAGCGGGGCTTCTGGGGCCAACGTCCTGACTTTC	CASSPRGTSGASGANVLTF
15	TRBV7-9	NA	TRBJ2-7	NA	TGTGCCAGCAGCCAAACCCGGAGTCAATACAATGAGCAGTACTTC	CASSQTRSQYNEQYF
14	TRBV5-1	NA	TRBJ1-2	few	TGCGCCAGCAGCTTGGACGGGGCCGACTATGGCTACACCTTC	CASSLDGADYGYTF
13	TRBV20-1	NA	TRBJ1-2	NA	TGCAGTGCTAGAGCCACAGGGAACTATGGCTACACCTTC	CSARATGNYGYTF
15	TRBV24-1	TRBD2	TRBJ2-1	NA	TGTGCCACCAGTGAGGGCGGGAGGGCCCTCAATGAGCAGTTCTTC	CATSEGGRALNEQFF
12	TRBV24-1	NA	TRBJ1-2	NA	TGTGCCACCAGTGATTTCAAAGACGGCTACACCTTC	CATSDFKDGYTF